Listed here is a single T cell receptor beta chain. The data were obtained in a study of blood T cell repertoires in COVID-19. Study-wide background: Some COVID-19 samples were acute and others convalescent; all came from the United States, Italy and Spain. T cells, B-cell-depleted T cells, or PBMCs provided the cDNA or gDNA that served as material.

As handled by the study authors: By means of reference gene primer amplification, nucleated cell counts were estimated. Clones were sequenced by immunoSEQ multiplex PCR, and TCRdb holds only the in-frame ones, with some missing. The V and J calls and clone size come from that table; D and trimming were worked out from the DNA. The table includes 100,000 to 150,000 clones, around four fifths detected once. The CDR3 covers 17 residues. Trimming pared 6 bases from V and 2 bases from J, leaving 20 bases between. Germline CDR1 and CDR2: LNHDA and SQIVND (reference sequence). The receptor was isolated from a man aged 55 to 70 with active or convalescent COVID-19. What was sequenced was peripheral blood. The gene calls are TRBV19 and TRBJ1-5; D remains unclear. CDR3 DNA: TGTGCCAGTAGCACCACCCTTTCGGGATTTGGCAATCAGCCCCAGCATTTT. Amino acids: CASSTTLSGFGNQPQHF. Variable domain in full (rest from reference TRBV19 and TRBJ1-5): DGGITQSPKYLFRKEGQNVTLSCEQNLNHDAMYWYRQDPGQGLRLIYYSQIVNDFQKGDIAEGYSVSREKKESFPLTVTSAQKNPTAFYLCASSTTLSGFGNQPQHFGDGTRLSIL.